The 21 T cell receptor beta chains in this list originate from one sample, sequenced in a study of shared T cell receptors in the human thymus. The repertoire was sequenced with immunoSEQ multiplex PCR; TCRdb's copy has only in-frame clones and lacks some. This table has under 700,000 clones, 78% appearing once. These data were also reused for a study on human thymus T cells.

Sequencing was done on a sample of thymocytes. These receptors were obtained from a boy under three years old with a congenital heart defect.

V and J are TRBV23-1 and TRBJ2-7; D unresolved. TRBV23-1 is designated an ORF whose function remains uncertain. CDR3 length: 12 amino acids. V lost 2 bases to trimming and J lost 4 bases, with 6 bases between them. DNA of the CDR3: TGCGCCAGCAGTCAACGCGCTTACGAGCAGTACTTC. This codes for CASSQRAYEQYF.

The CDR3 here is CASSLEGGHFQETQYF. CDR3 nucleotide sequence: TGTGCCAGCAGCTTAGAGGGTGGACATTTTCAAGAGACCCAGTACTTC. V and J are TRBV7-6 and TRBJ2-5; maybe TRBD1 (5 bases). V lost 1 base to trimming and J lost 2 bases, with 14 bases between them. CDR1 and CDR2 from the germline V gene are SGHVS and FNYEAQ. The CDR3 runs to 16 residues. Full variable domain (remainder filled in from reference TRBV7-6 and TRBJ2-5): GAGVSQSPRYKVTKRGQDVALRCDPISGHVSLYWYRQALGQGPEFLTYFNYEAQQDKSGLPNDRFSAERPEGSISTLTIQRTEQRDSAMYRCASSLEGGHFQETQYFGPGTRLLVL.

The chain couples TRBV7-9 to TRBJ2-1; TRBD2 is a possible D gene (6 bases). Trimming removed 1 base from V and 4 bases from J, with 11 bases in between. Germline CDR1 SEHNR, CDR2 FQNEAQ (reference sequence). This CDR3 has 15 amino acids. CDR3 coding DNA: TGTGCCAGCAGCTTAGGTGACGGGGGATACAATGAGCAGTTCTTC. Translated: CASSLGDGGYNEQFF.

In its sample, this clone was seen once. The same CDR3 also results from other DNA sequences found in this sample. This chain links TRBV5-1 with TRBJ2-3, with 7 nucleotides matching TRBD2. In germline, CDR1 is SGHRS, CDR2 YFSETQ. The junction had 4 bases not matched to a gene; V was cut back by 1 base and J by 2 bases. CDR3 length: 15 residues. DNA for the CDR3: TGCGCCAGCAGCTTGTCCCTAGCGGACACAGATACGCAGTATTTT. Protein sequence: CASSLSLADTDTQYF.

The chain carries TRBV7-9 and TRBJ2-1; TRBD2 matches at 9 bases. From germline, CDR1 is SEHNR and CDR2 FQNEAQ (reference sequence). This CDR3 contains 18 residues. Unmatched junction bases numbered 17, after V lost 7 bases and J lost 4 bases. The CDR3 DNA is TGTGCCAGCATCAATAGGGTGAGGAGTAGCGGGGGATACAATGAGCAGTTCTTC. It specifies CASINRVRSSGGYNEQFF.

The J gene is TRBJ2-6, the V gene TRBV5-4, with D possibly being TRBD2 (5 bases). Germline CDR1 and CDR2: SGHNT and YYREEE (reference sequence). V was cut by 0 bases and J by 3 bases, with 13 bases left in between. The CDR3 totals 17 residues. The CDR3 loop reads CASSLEVLAGGANVLTF. The CDR3 region has the DNA TGTGCCAGCAGCTTGGAGGTTCTAGCCGGTGGGGCCAACGTCCTGACTTTC.

The genes are TRBV6-5 and TRBJ2-1; 7 positions match TRBD2. The V segment lost 2 bases and the J segment 7 bases; nucleotides outside the gene matches: 8. The germline V gene encodes CDR1 MNHEY and CDR2 SVGAGI. The CDR3 is 15 amino acids. The CDR3 sequence: CASSYKGGAGNEQFF. In DNA form, the CDR3 reads TGTGCCAGCAGTTACAAGGGCGGAGCGGGGAATGAGCAGTTCTTC.

This chain joins TRBV11-2 and TRBJ2-7, with D tentatively TRBD1 (6 bases). The germline V gene has CDR1 SGHAT and CDR2 FQNNGV. The CDR3 length is 13 residues. V dropped 5 bases and J dropped 4 bases, with 12 bases sitting between them. The CDR3 region is CASSPRQAYEQYF. CDR3 nucleotide sequence: TGTGCCAGCAGCCCTCGACAGGCGTACGAGCAGTACTTC.

The chain joins TRBV27 to TRBJ2-1, with 11 bases that match TRBD2. The CDR3 contains 15 residues. In germline, CDR1 is MNHEY, CDR2 SMNVEV (reference sequence). After removal of 5 bases from V and 4 bases from J, the junction contained 4 bases not matched to a gene. DNA for the CDR3: TGTGCCAGCAGTCCGGGACTAGCGGAATACAATGAGCAGTTCTTC. It encodes CASSPGLAEYNEQFF.

The CDR3 spells CASSPRTVGSSLSYNEQFF. The DNA of the CDR3 is TGTGCCAGCAGTCCCCGGACGGTCGGGAGTTCCCTCTCCTACAATGAGCAGTTCTTC. The rearrangement joins TRBV27 to TRBJ2-1; possible D gene TRBD2, 6 bases. The CDR3 sequence is 19 residues long. Germline V gene lookup returns CDR1 MNHEY and CDR2 SMNVEV (reference sequence). V dropped 5 bases and J dropped 0 bases, with 23 bases sitting between them.

The gene calls are TRBV6-4 and TRBJ1-3; tentative D call: TRBD1 (5 bases). The CDR3 sequence is 18 residues long. V was trimmed by 3 bases and J by 0 bases, leaving 18 bases between them. Per germline, CDR1 MRHNA and CDR2 SNTAGT. The CDR3 reads CASSECGHPRGSGNTIYF. The CDR3, as DNA: TGTGCCAGCAGTGAATGCGGACACCCCCGAGGCTCTGGAAACACCATATATTTT.

The chain employs TRBV20-1 and TRBJ1-4, with unresolved D. The CDR3 has 11 amino acids. Trimming removed 4 bases from V and 8 bases from J, with 8 bases in between. CDR1 and CDR2 (germline): DFQATT, SNEGSKA (reference sequence). The CDR3 DNA sequence: TGCAGTGCTACCTCGGAGGAAAAACTGTTTTTT. This sequence encodes CSATSEEKLFF.

The chain uses TRBV6-5 and TRBJ1-4; D is ambiguous. Germline V gives CDR1 MNHEY, CDR2 SVGAGI. Trimming cost V 6 bases and J 8 bases, with 16 bases left between them. The CDR3 has 14 amino acids. The DNA of the CDR3 is TGTGCCAGCAGGGGTTTGGCAGGCCCAGAAAAACTGTTTTTT. This gives the protein CASRGLAGPEKLFF.

This clone occurred a few times. CDR3 in amino acids: CASGNRVSNTEAFF. The CDR3, as DNA: TGTGCCAGCGGAAACAGGGTTTCGAACACTGAAGCTTTCTTT. This sequence joins TRBV7-9 and TRBJ1-1, with a possible D match to TRBD1 (6 bases). This CDR3 is built from 14 residues. Germline V CDR1 and CDR2: SEHNR, FQNEAQ (reference sequence). Between the trimmed V and J ends, which lost 8 bases and 1 base, there was a span of 14 bases. The full variable domain, completed using reference TRBV7-9 and TRBJ1-1, is DTGVSQNPRHKITKRGQNVTFRCDPISEHNRLYWYRQTLGQGPEFLTYFQNEAQLEKSRLLSDRFSAERPKGSFSTLEIQRTEQGDSAMYLCASGNRVSNTEAFFGQGTRLTVV.

The rearrangement joins TRBV11-2 to TRBJ2-1; 9 nucleotides line up with TRBD2. The CDR3 runs to 15 residues. Trimming at V came to 5 bases and at J to 4 bases, leaving 6 bases not matched to a gene. Germline CDR1 and CDR2: SGHAT and FQNNGV. The CDR3 sequence is CASSLSGSIYNEQFF. The DNA for the CDR3 is TGTGCCAGCAGCCTTAGCGGGAGTATTTACAATGAGCAGTTCTTC.

This clone appeared once. V usage is TRBV6-6 and J usage is TRBJ1-5; 8 bases are a match to TRBD1. In germline, CDR1 is MNHNY, CDR2 SVGAGI (reference sequence). V lost 6 bases and J lost 3; bases outside the gene matches: 10. CDR3 length: 16 residues. In DNA form, the CDR3 reads TGTGCCAGCAGCGACCCAGGGGGCGATGACAATCAGCCCCAGCATTTT. This gives the protein CASSDPGGDDNQPQHF.

V usage is TRBV4-1 and J usage is TRBJ1-1, with a tentative D call TRBD1 (5 bases). The CDR3 has 15 amino acids. V lost 8 bases and J 0 bases, leaving 16 bases between the germline ends. From germline, CDR1 is MGHRA and CDR2 YSYEKL. This CDR3 reads CASENFTGMNTEAFF. The CDR3 DNA sequence: TGCGCCAGCGAGAATTTCACAGGCATGAACACTGAAGCTTTCTTT.

This chain connects TRBV28 to TRBJ2-7; tentative D call: TRBD1 (5 bases). Germline V gene lookup returns CDR1 MDHEN and CDR2 SYDVKM. V lost 4 bases and J lost 3, with 19 bases in between. CDR3 length: 16 amino acids. The DNA for the CDR3 is TGTGCCAGCAGTTCCGACGGACAATCCAGGGACTACGAGCAGTACTTC. Residues: CASSSDGQSRDYEQYF. The full variable domain, with the rest looked up from reference TRBV28 and TRBJ2-7, is DVKVTQSSRYLVKRTGEKVFLECVQDMDHENMFWYRQDPGLGLRLIYFSYDVKMKEKGDIPEGYSVSREKKERFSLILESASTNQTSMYLCASSSDGQSRDYEQYFGPGTRLTVT.

This rearrangement joins TRBV14 to TRBJ2-7; TRBD2 matches at 12 bases. V was pared by 5 bases and J by 2 bases, with 4 bases of the junction left unmatched. This CDR3 is 15 amino acids long. In germline, CDR1 is SGHDN, CDR2 FVKESK. The CDR3 coding sequence is TGTGCCAGCAGCGCCAGACTAGCGGGAGCCTACGAGCAGTACTTC. Its translation is CASSARLAGAYEQYF.

This sequence joins TRBV7-3 and TRBJ2-1, with a possible D match to TRBD2 (7 bases). This CDR3 region has 17 residues. V lost 1 base and J 4 bases, leaving 17 bases between the germline ends. Germline V gives CDR1 SGHTA, CDR2 FQGTGA. This CDR3 is CASSLKAGHSHYNEQFF. CDR3 nucleotide sequence: TGTGCCAGCAGCTTAAAAGCGGGACACTCCCATTACAATGAGCAGTTCTTC. The full variable domain, rest sourced from reference TRBV7-3 and TRBJ2-1, is GAGVSQTPSNKVTEKGKYVELRCDPISGHTALYWYRQSLGQGPEFLIYFQGTGAADDSGLPNDRFFAVRPEGSVSTLKIQRTERGDSAVYLCASSLKAGHSHYNEQFFGPGTRLTVL.

This chain links TRBV30 with TRBJ1-2, with D perhaps matching TRBD1 (5 bases). The V gene lost 5 bases and the J gene lost 6 bases, with 19 bases spanning the gap. This CDR3 is 14 amino acids long. Germline assignment: CDR1 GTSNPN and CDR2 SVGIG (reference sequence). The CDR3 region is CAWGARRGLDGYTF. The CDR3 DNA is TGTGCCTGGGGGGCCCGGCGGGGGTTGGATGGCTACACCTTC.